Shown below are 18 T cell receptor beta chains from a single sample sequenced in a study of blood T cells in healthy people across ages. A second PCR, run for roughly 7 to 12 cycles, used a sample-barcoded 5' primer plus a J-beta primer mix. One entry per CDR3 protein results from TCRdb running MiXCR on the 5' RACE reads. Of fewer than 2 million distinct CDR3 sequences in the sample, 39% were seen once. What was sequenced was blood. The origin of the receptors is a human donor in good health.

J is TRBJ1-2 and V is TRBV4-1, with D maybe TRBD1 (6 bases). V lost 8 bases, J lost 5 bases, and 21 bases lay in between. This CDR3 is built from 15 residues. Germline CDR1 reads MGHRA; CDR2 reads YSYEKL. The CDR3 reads CASLREGRGIYGYTF. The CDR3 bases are TGCGCCAGCCTTCGAGAGGGCAGGGGCATTTATGGCTACACCTTC.

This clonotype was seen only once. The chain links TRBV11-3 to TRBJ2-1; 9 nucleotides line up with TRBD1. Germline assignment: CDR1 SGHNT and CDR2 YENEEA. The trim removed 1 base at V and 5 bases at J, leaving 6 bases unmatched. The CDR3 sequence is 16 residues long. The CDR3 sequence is CASSLATGGADNEQFF. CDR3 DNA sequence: TGTGCCAGCAGCTTAGCAACAGGGGGCGCGGACAATGAGCAGTTCTTC.

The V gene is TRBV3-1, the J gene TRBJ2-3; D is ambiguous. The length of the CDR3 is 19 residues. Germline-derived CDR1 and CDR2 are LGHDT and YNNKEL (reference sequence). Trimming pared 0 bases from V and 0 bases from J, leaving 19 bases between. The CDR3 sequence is CASSQDSDSTITSTDTQYF. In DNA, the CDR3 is TGTGCCAGCAGCCAAGATTCTGACTCAACAATAACTAGCACAGATACGCAGTATTTT.

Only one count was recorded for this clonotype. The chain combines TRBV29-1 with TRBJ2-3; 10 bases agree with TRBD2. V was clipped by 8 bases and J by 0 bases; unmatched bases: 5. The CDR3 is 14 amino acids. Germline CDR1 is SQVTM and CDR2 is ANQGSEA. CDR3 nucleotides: TGCAGCTCCTCTAGCGGGAGTAGCACAGATACGCAGTATTTT. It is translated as CSSSSGSSTDTQYF.

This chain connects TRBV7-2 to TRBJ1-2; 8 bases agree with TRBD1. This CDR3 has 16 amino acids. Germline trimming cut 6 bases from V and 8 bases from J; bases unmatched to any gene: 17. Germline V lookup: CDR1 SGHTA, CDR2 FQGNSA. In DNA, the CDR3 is TGTGCCAGCAGATTGTCCGGACGGACAGGGTTCGGGGGCTACACCTTC. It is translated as CASRLSGRTGFGGYTF.

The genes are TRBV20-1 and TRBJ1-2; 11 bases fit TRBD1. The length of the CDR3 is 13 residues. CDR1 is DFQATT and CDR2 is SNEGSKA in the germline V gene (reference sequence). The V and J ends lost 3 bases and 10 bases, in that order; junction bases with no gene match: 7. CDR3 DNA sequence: TGCAGTGCTAGGGGACAGGGGGATTTTGACTACACCTTC. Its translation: CSARGQGDFDYTF.

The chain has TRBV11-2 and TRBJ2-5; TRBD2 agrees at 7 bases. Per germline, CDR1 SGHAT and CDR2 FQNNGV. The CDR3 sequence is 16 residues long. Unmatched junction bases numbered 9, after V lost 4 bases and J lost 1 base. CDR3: CASSSKGRALQETQYF. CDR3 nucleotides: TGTGCCAGCAGCTCCAAGGGGAGGGCCCTCCAAGAGACCCAGTACTTC.

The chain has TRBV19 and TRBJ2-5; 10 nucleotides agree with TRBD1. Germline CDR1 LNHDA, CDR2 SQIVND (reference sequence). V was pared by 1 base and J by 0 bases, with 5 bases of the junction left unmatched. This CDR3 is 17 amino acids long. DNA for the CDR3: TGTGCCAGTAGTATAGGTGGCGGGACAGGGGACCAAGAGACCCAGTACTTC. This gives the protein CASSIGGGTGDQETQYF.

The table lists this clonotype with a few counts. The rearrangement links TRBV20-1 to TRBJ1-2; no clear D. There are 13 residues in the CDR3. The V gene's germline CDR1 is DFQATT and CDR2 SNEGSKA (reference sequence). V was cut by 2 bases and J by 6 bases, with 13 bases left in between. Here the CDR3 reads CSARIGGGNGYTF. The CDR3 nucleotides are TGCAGTGCTAGAATCGGTGGAGGGAATGGCTACACCTTC.

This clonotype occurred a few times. The CDR3 region has the DNA TGCAGTGCCCCACTACTAGGGTTTCTAGAGACCCAGTACTTC. This translates into CSAPLLGFLETQYF. The V gene is TRBV20-1, the J gene TRBJ2-5, with TRBD2 as a possible D gene (5 bases). The germline V gene has CDR1 DFQATT and CDR2 SNEGSKA (reference sequence). The CDR3 runs 14 residues. V lost 6 bases and J 4 bases, leaving 18 bases between the germline ends.

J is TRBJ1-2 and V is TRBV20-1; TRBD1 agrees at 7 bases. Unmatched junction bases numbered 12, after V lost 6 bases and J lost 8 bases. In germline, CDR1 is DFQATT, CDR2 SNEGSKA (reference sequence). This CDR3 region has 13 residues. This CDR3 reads CSAPGGSRGGYTF. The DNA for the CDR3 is TGCAGTGCCCCAGGGGGGTCCCGGGGGGGCTACACCTTC.

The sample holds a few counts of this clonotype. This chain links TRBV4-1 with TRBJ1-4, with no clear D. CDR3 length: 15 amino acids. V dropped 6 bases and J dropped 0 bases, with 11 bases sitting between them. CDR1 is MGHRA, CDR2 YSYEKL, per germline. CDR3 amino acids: CASRRRMPTNEKLFF. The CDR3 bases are TGCGCCAGCAGACGAAGGATGCCAACTAATGAAAAACTGTTTTTT.

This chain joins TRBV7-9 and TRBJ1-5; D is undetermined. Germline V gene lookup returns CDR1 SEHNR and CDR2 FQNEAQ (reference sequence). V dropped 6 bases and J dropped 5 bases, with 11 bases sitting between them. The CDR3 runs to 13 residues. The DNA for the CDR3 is TGTGCCAGCAGGTATAGTGCCGATCAGCCCCAGCATTTT. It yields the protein CASRYSADQPQHF.

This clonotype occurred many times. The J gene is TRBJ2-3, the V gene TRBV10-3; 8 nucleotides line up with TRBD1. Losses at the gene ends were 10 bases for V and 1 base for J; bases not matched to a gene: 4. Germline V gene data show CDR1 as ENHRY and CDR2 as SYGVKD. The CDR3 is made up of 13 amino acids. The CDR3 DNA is TGTGCCAGCGGACAGGGCGGCACAGATACGCAGTATTTT. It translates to CASGQGGTDTQYF.

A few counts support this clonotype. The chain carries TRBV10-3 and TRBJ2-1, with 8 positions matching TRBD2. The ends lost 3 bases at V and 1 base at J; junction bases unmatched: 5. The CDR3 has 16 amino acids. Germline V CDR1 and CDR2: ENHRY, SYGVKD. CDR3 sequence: CAISDPAGESYNEQFF. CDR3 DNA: TGTGCCATCAGTGACCCAGCGGGGGAATCCTACAATGAGCAGTTCTTC.

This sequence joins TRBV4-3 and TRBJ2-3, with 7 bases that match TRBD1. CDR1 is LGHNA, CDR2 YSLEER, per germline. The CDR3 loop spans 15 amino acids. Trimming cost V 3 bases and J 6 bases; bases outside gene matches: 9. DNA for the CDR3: TGCGCCAGCAGCCATGACAGGGTCGCGGGTGATACGCAGTATTTT. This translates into CASSHDRVAGDTQYF.

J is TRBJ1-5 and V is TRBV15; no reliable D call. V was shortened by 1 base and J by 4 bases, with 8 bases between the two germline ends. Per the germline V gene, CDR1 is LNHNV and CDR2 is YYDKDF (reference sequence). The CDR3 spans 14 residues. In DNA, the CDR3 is TGTGCCACCAGCAGAGTGGGGTTTAATCAGCCCCAGCATTTT. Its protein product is CATSRVGFNQPQHF.

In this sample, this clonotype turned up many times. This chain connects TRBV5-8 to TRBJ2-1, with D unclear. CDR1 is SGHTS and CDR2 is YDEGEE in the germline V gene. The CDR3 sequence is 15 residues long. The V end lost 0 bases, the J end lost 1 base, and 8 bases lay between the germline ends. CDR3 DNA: TGTGCCAGCAGCTTGGGTCGGGTTTCCTACAATGAGCAGTTCTTC. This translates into CASSLGRVSYNEQFF.